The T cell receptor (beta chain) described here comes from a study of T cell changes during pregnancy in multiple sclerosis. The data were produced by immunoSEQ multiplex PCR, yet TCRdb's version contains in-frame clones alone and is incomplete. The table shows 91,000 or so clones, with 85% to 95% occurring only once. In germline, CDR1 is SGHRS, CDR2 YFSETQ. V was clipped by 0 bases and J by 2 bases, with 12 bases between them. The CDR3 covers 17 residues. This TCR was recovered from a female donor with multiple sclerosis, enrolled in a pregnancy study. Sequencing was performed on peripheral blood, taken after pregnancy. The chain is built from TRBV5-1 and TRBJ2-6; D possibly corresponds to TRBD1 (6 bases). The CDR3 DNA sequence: TGCGCCAGCAGCTTGGCTCCAGGGGTAACTGGGGCCAACGTCCTGACTTTC. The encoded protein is CASSLAPGVTGANVLTF.